The present TCR beta chain was sequenced within a study of regulatory T cells in long-lasting Graves disease. Sequencing libraries for TCR beta were prepared with iRepertoire HTBI primers and Arm-PCR of CDR3 regions. TCRdb re-derived calls from the multiplex PCR reads in MiXCR, one entry per CDR3 protein. Of a few hundred thousand distinct CDR3 sequences listed, about a quarter are singletons. Time point described: persistent/refractory GD, antithyroid drugs over 5 years with positive TRAb. RNA extracted from PBMCs served as the sequencing template. This clonotype was seen a handful of times. This CDR3 region has 15 residues. The ends were cut back, 3 bases at V and 3 bases at J, with 18 bases in the middle. Germline V gene lookup returns CDR1 DFQATT and CDR2 SNEGSKA (reference sequence).

The chain recombines TRBV20-1 with TRBJ2-7; D might be TRBD1 or TRBD2, each matching 5 bases. This receptor was identified in a female donor with Graves disease. The starting material was peripheral blood mononuclear cells (PBMCs), obtained when the disease was refractory, from a patient treated with antithyroid drugs. The CDR3 DNA reads TGCAGTGCTAGGGTCCCAGGGCGGGTAGGCTACGAGCAGTACTTC. It is translated as CSARVPGRVGYEQYF.